This is a list of T cell receptor beta chains from one sample in a study of OX40 agonist ivuxolimab in advanced cancers. Assay used: immunoSEQ multiplex PCR; TCRdb lists only in-frame clones, some missing. Found here are roughly 60,000 clones, roughly 81% of them singletons; the top ten hold around 3%. Specimen: CD4+ or CD8+ T cells sorted from blood, collected in a trial of the OX40 agonist ivuxolimab. Receptor source: an adult with an advanced solid tumor such as melanoma, head and neck, liver or kidney cancer. Both conserved end residues are part of each CDR3. A D gene is named only where the DNA matches it firmly. For some rows the clone size is stated as once, few or many, or as a class when expanded; others skip it.

D gene: TRBD2; V gene: TRBV27; clone size: NA; J gene: TRBJ2-7; CDR3 protein: CASSPRTSGRGEQYF; CDR3 DNA: TGTGCCAGCAGTCCTCGGACTAGCGGGCGGGGCGAGCAGTACTTC
D gene: TRBD1; V gene: TRBV18; clone size: NA; J gene: TRBJ2-7; CDR3 protein: CASSPGTGGMYEQYF; CDR3 DNA: TGTGCCAGCTCACCCGGGACAGGGGGCATGTACGAGCAGTACTTC
D gene: NA; V gene: TRBV9; clone size: NA; J gene: TRBJ2-7; CDR3 protein: CASSAGSGTETYEQYF; CDR3 DNA: TGTGCCAGCAGCGCCGGATCCGGGACGGAGACCTACGAGCAGTACTTC
D gene: NA; V gene: TRBV20-1; clone size: NA; J gene: TRBJ2-3; CDR3 protein: CSAREGTQYF; CDR3 DNA: TGCAGTGCTAGAGAAGGTACGCAGTATTTT
D gene: NA; V gene: TRBV27; clone size: NA; J gene: TRBJ1-4; CDR3 protein: CASSRGRANEKLFF; CDR3 DNA: TGTGCCAGCAGTCGGGGGAGAGCTAATGAAAAACTGTTTTTT
D gene: TRBD1; V gene: TRBV28; clone size: NA; J gene: TRBJ1-4; CDR3 protein: CASSFKGAVTNEKLFF; CDR3 DNA: TGTGCCAGCAGTTTTAAGGGGGCGGTAACTAATGAAAAACTGTTTTTT
D gene: NA; V gene: TRBV21-1; clone size: NA; J gene: TRBJ1-6; CDR3 protein: CASSRGRREYNSPLHF; CDR3 DNA: TGTGCCAGCAGCCGGGGCCGAAGAGAATATAATTCACCCCTCCACTTT
D gene: TRBD1; V gene: TRBV2; clone size: NA; J gene: TRBJ2-1; CDR3 protein: CASSERRGRNNEQFF; CDR3 DNA: TGTGCCAGCAGTGAGCGCAGGGGGCGCAACAATGAGCAGTTCTTC
D gene: NA; V gene: TRBV28; clone size: NA; J gene: TRBJ1-1; CDR3 protein: CASSQEMAEAFF; CDR3 DNA: TGTGCCAGCAGCCAAGAGATGGCTGAAGCTTTCTTT
D gene: NA; V gene: TRBV7-2; clone size: NA; J gene: TRBJ1-3; CDR3 protein: CASSLARDTGNTIYF; CDR3 DNA: TGTGCCAGCAGCTTAGCGCGTGACACTGGAAACACCATATATTTT
D gene: NA; V gene: TRBV5-5; clone size: NA; J gene: TRBJ1-2; CDR3 protein: CASSLQGHDYGYTF; CDR3 DNA: TGTGCCAGCAGCCTTCAGGGGCACGACTATGGCTACACCTTC
D gene: TRBD1; V gene: TRBV7-2; clone size: NA; J gene: TRBJ2-7; CDR3 protein: CASSFDDRGLYEQYF; CDR3 DNA: TGTGCCAGCAGCTTCGACGACAGGGGGCTTTACGAGCAGTACTTC
D gene: NA; V gene: TRBV4-3; clone size: NA; J gene: TRBJ2-2; CDR3 protein: CANSQDVFGPTTGELFF; CDR3 DNA: TGCGCCAACAGCCAAGATGTTTTCGGCCCCACCACCGGGGAGCTGTTTTTT
D gene: TRBD1; V gene: TRBV5-1; clone size: once; J gene: TRBJ1-6; CDR3 protein: CASSLRTPGTGLGNNSPLHF; CDR3 DNA: TGCGCCAGCAGCTTGCGAACCCCCGGGACAGGGCTCGGTAATAATTCACCCCTCCACTTT
D gene: NA; V gene: TRBV5-4; clone size: once; J gene: TRBJ2-2; CDR3 protein: CASSLVGGNYGELFF; CDR3 DNA: TGTGCCAGCAGCTTGGTAGGGGGAAATTACGGGGAGCTGTTTTTT
D gene: NA; V gene: TRBV29-1; clone size: NA; J gene: TRBJ2-7; CDR3 protein: CSVKQAEQYF; CDR3 DNA: TGCAGCGTTAAGCAGGCCGAGCAGTACTTC
D gene: NA; V gene: TRBV5-1; clone size: NA; J gene: TRBJ2-7; CDR3 protein: CASSLGVYEQYF; CDR3 DNA: TGCGCCAGCAGCTTGGGCGTCTACGAGCAGTACTTC
D gene: NA; V gene: TRBV7-7; clone size: NA; J gene: TRBJ2-7; CDR3 protein: CASSTRTVSYEQYF; CDR3 DNA: TGTGCTAGCAGCACCCGGACAGTTAGCTACGAGCAGTACTTC
D gene: NA; V gene: TRBV2; clone size: NA; J gene: TRBJ2-7; CDR3 protein: CASSVLGIDEQYF; CDR3 DNA: TGTGCCAGCAGTGTCTTGGGCATAGACGAGCAGTACTTC
D gene: TRBD1; V gene: TRBV11-2; clone size: NA; J gene: TRBJ1-2; CDR3 protein: CASSGGQLNYGYTF; CDR3 DNA: TGTGCCAGCAGCGGGGGACAGCTTAACTATGGCTACACCTTC
D gene: TRBD1; V gene: TRBV5-4; clone size: NA; J gene: TRBJ2-3; CDR3 protein: CASSSGQGTQYF; CDR3 DNA: TGTGCCAGCAGCTCTGGACAGGGCACGCAGTATTTT
D gene: TRBD2; V gene: TRBV9; clone size: NA; J gene: TRBJ2-5; CDR3 protein: CASSSGLAGGGSYQETQYF; CDR3 DNA: TGTGCCAGCAGCTCCGGACTAGCGGGAGGGGGATCGTACCAAGAGACCCAGTACTTC
D gene: NA; V gene: TRBV28; clone size: NA; J gene: TRBJ2-5; CDR3 protein: CASSPQVRRETQYF; CDR3 DNA: TGTGCCAGCAGTCCCCAGGTGCGGAGGGAGACCCAGTACTTC
D gene: NA; V gene: TRBV5-1; clone size: NA; J gene: TRBJ1-1; CDR3 protein: CASSERKNTEAFF; CDR3 DNA: TGCGCCAGCAGCGAAAGAAAGAACACTGAAGCTTTCTTT
D gene: NA; V gene: TRBV5-4; clone size: NA; J gene: TRBJ2-7; CDR3 protein: CASSPRDRASYEQYF; CDR3 DNA: TGTGCCAGCAGCCCGCGGGACAGAGCCTCCTACGAGCAGTACTTC
D gene: TRBD1; V gene: TRBV7-2; clone size: NA; J gene: TRBJ2-2; CDR3 protein: CASSLGTGYTGELFF; CDR3 DNA: TGTGCCAGCAGCTTAGGGACAGGGTATACCGGGGAGCTGTTTTTT
D gene: TRBD1; V gene: TRBV27; clone size: NA; J gene: TRBJ1-5; CDR3 protein: CASSLRTGDPNQPQHF; CDR3 DNA: TGTGCCAGCAGTTTAAGGACAGGGGACCCTAATCAGCCCCAGCATTTT
D gene: NA; V gene: TRBV5-8; clone size: NA; J gene: TRBJ2-1; CDR3 protein: CASSFDQAEQFF; CDR3 DNA: TGTGCCAGCAGCTTTGATCAGGCTGAGCAGTTCTTC
D gene: TRBD2; V gene: TRBV10-2; clone size: NA; J gene: TRBJ2-7; CDR3 protein: CASSEWGSGGYEQYF; CDR3 DNA: TGCGCCAGCAGTGAGTGGGGTAGCGGGGGCTACGAGCAGTACTTC
D gene: TRBD1; V gene: TRBV30; clone size: NA; J gene: TRBJ1-5; CDR3 protein: CAWTDRVDQPQHF; CDR3 DNA: TGTGCCTGGACGGACAGGGTCGATCAGCCCCAGCATTTT
D gene: TRBD1; V gene: TRBV29-1; clone size: NA; J gene: TRBJ2-4; CDR3 protein: CSEITGENIQYF; CDR3 DNA: TGCAGCGAGATAACAGGGGAGAACATTCAGTACTTC
D gene: TRBD1; V gene: TRBV4-2; clone size: once; J gene: TRBJ1-4; CDR3 protein: CASSQERRGREKLFF; CDR3 DNA: TGTGCCAGCAGCCAAGAAAGGAGGGGGCGGGAAAAACTGTTTTTT
D gene: TRBD2; V gene: TRBV2; clone size: NA; J gene: TRBJ2-5; CDR3 protein: CASTSHGRARGETQYF; CDR3 DNA: TGTGCCAGCACCTCTCACGGGAGGGCGAGGGGAGAGACCCAGTACTTC
D gene: TRBD1; V gene: TRBV19; clone size: NA; J gene: TRBJ2-5; CDR3 protein: CASSTGQGFGETQYF; CDR3 DNA: TGTGCCAGTAGTACCGGACAGGGTTTCGGAGAGACCCAGTACTTC